These 5 T cell receptor beta chains were all obtained from the same sample, sequenced in a study of cytomegalovirus exposure and HLA in healthy donors. Data came from immunoSEQ multiplex PCR; TCRdb stores just in-frame clones and leaves some out. The data show some 260,000 clones, roughly 87% seen once. The sequenced sample was PBMCs. The receptors shown here come from a woman aged 25 to 39 in good health and CMV-seronegative.

This clone was seen a single time. The rearrangement links TRBV7-3 to TRBJ2-5, with TRBD2 identical over 9 bases. This CDR3 spans 14 amino acids. With V trimmed by 5 bases and J by 5 bases, 6 bases remained unmatched. Per the germline V gene, CDR1 is SGHTA and CDR2 is FQGTGA. The CDR3 here is CASSVTSGYETQYF. CDR3 DNA: TGTGCCAGCAGCGTTACTAGCGGGTATGAGACCCAGTACTTC.

The V and J genes are TRBV9 and TRBJ2-5, with D possibly being TRBD1 or TRBD2 (6 bases each). The V gene lost 4 bases and the J gene lost 5 bases, with 18 bases spanning the gap. Germline-derived CDR1 and CDR2 are SGDLS and YYNGEE. There are 15 residues in the CDR3. CDR3 protein: CASSSGGGGGETQYF. The CDR3 DNA sequence: TGTGCCAGCAGCTCCGGGGGCGGAGGGGGGGAGACCCAGTACTTC.

The count of this clone is one. This rearrangement joins TRBV6-5 to TRBJ2-7; 7 nucleotides align to TRBD2. The CDR3 is made up of 14 amino acids. Germline CDR1 and CDR2: MNHEY and SVGAGI. Losses at the gene ends were 7 bases for V and 4 bases for J; bases not matched to a gene: 10. The CDR3 here is CASKAGRAPYEQYF. CDR3 DNA: TGTGCCAGCAAAGCTGGGAGGGCTCCTTACGAGCAGTACTTC.

About this clone: This specimen includes other DNA sequences encoding the same CDR3. The CDR3 spells CASSPGGYGYTF. CDR3 DNA: TGTGCCAGCAGTCCGGGGGGGTATGGCTACACCTTC. The V and J genes are TRBV28 and TRBJ1-2; TRBD1 might be the D (5 bases). The V gene lost 5 bases and the J gene lost 5 bases, with 9 bases spanning the gap. This CDR3 contains 12 residues. Per germline, CDR1 MDHEN and CDR2 SYDVKM.

As concerns this clone: In the same sample, other DNA sequences code for this CDR3. The genes are TRBV28 and TRBJ2-7; D possibly corresponds to TRBD1 (5 bases). This CDR3 is built from 15 residues. The germline V gene encodes CDR1 MDHEN and CDR2 SYDVKM. Trimming took off 2 bases at V and 0 bases at J, with 11 bases between the two ends. The CDR3 nucleotides are TGTGCCAGCAGTTTAAGGGGTCTTAGCTCCTACGAGCAGTACTTC. It codes for CASSLRGLSSYEQYF.